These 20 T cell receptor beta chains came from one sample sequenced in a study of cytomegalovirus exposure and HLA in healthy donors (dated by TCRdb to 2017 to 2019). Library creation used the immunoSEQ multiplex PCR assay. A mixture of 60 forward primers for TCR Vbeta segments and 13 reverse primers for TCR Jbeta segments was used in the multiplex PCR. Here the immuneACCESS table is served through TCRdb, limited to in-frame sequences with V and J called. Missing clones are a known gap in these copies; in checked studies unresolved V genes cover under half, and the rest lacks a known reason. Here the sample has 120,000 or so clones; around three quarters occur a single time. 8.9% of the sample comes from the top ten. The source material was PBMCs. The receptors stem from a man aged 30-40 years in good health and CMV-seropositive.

The CDR3 reads CASSQDPTESKNTEAFF. The CDR3 DNA reads TGTGCCAGCAGCCAAGATCCGACAGAATCCAAGAACACTGAAGCTTTCTTT. V is TRBV4-2 and J is TRBJ1-1, with a tentative D call TRBD1 (5 bases). The length of the CDR3 is 17 residues. Germline loops: CDR1 LGHNA, CDR2 YNFKEQ. V dropped 0 bases and J dropped 1 base, with 15 bases sitting between them.

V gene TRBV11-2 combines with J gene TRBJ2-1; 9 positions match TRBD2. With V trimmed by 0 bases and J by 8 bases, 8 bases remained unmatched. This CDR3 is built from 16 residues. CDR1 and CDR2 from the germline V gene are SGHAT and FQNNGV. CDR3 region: CASSLDPLAGTYEQFF. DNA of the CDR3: TGTGCCAGCAGCTTAGATCCCCTAGCGGGGACGTATGAGCAGTTCTTC.

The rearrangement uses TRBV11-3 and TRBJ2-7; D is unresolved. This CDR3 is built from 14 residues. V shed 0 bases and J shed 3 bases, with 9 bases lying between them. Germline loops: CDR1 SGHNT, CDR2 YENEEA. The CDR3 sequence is CASSLDPESYEQYF. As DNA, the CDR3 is TGTGCCAGCAGCTTAGACCCTGAGAGCTACGAGCAGTACTTC.

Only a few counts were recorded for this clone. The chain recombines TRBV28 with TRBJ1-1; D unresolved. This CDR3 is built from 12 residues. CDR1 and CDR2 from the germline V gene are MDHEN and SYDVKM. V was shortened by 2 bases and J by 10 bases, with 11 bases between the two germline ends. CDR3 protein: CASSLTRGAAFF. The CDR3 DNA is TGTGCCAGCAGTTTAACGAGAGGAGCAGCTTTCTTT.

For the CDR3, the DNA is TGTGCCAGCAGCTTACTCCCGCCAGGTGGGCATGGCTACACCTTC. Translated, it gives CASSLLPPGGHGYTF. This rearrangement joins TRBV7-3 to TRBJ1-2; no clear D gene. Germline assignment: CDR1 SGHTA and CDR2 FQGTGA. This CDR3 contains 15 residues. With 2 bases removed from V and 6 bases from J, the gap between germline ends came to 16 bases.

CDR3 region: CASSPPYRNYGYTF. In DNA form, the CDR3 reads TGTGCCAGCAGCCCCCCCTACAGGAACTATGGCTACACCTTC. This chain links TRBV7-9 with TRBJ1-2; D is possibly TRBD1 (5 bases). With 5 bases removed from V and 2 bases from J, the gap between germline ends came to 12 bases. This CDR3 is built from 14 residues. Germline CDR1 reads SEHNR; CDR2 reads FQNEAQ (reference sequence).

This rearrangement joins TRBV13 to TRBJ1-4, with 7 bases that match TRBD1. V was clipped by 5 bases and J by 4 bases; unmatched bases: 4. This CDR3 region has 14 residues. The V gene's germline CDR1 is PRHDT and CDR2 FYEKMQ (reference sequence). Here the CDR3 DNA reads TGTGCCAGCAGCCTGGGACAGCTTAATGAAAAACTGTTTTTT. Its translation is CASSLGQLNEKLFF. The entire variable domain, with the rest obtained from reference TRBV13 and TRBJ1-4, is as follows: AAGVIQSPRHLIKEKRETATLKCYPIPRHDTVYWYQQGPGQDPQFLISFYEKMQSDKGSIPDRFSAQQFSDYHSELNMSSLELGDSALYFCASSLGQLNEKLFFGSGTQLSVL.

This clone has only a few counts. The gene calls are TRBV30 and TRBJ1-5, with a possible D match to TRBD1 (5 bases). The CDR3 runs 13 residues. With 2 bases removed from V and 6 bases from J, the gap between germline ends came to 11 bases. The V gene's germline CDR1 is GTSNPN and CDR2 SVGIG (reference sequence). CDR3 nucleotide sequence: TGTGCCTGGAGTCCCCTGGGGGGTCAGCCCCAGCATTTT. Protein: CAWSPLGGQPQHF. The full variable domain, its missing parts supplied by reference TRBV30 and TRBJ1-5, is SQTIHQWPATLVQPVGSPLSLECTVEGTSNPNLYWYRQAAGRGLQLLFYSVGIGQISSEVPQNLSASRPQDRQFILSSKKLLLSDSGFYLCAWSPLGGQPQHFGDGTRLSIL.

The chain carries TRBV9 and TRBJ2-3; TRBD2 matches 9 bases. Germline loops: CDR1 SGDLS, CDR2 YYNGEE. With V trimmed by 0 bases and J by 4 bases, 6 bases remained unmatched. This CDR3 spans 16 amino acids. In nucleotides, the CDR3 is TGTGCCAGCAGCGTAGGAGGCGGGGGGGCCGCAGATACGCAGTATTTT. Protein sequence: CASSVGGGGAADTQYF.

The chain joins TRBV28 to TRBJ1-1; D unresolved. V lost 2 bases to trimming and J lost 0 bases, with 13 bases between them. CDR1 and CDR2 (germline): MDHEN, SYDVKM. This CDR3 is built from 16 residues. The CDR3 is CASSLPSFVMNTEAFF. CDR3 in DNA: TGTGCCAGCAGTTTACCCTCGTTTGTTATGAACACTGAAGCTTTCTTT.

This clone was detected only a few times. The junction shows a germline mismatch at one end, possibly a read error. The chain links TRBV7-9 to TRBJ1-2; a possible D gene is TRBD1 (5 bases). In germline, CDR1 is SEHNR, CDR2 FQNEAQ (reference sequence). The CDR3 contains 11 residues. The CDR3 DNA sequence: TGTGCCAGCAGCTACCAGCGGGACCGACTTTTC. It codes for CASSYQRDRLF.

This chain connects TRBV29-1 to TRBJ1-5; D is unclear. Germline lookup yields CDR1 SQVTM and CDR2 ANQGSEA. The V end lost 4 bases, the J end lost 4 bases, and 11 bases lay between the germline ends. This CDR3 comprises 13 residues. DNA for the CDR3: TGCAGCGTTGCCACCGACGGGAATCAGCCCCAGCATTTT. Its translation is CSVATDGNQPQHF.

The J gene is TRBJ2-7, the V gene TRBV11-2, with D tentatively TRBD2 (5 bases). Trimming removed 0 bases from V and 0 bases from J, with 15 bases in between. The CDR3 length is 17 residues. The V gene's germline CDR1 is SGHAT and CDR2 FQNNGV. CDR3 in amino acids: CASSLENWGVRSYEQYF. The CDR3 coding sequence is TGTGCCAGCAGCTTAGAAAATTGGGGAGTTCGCTCCTACGAGCAGTACTTC.

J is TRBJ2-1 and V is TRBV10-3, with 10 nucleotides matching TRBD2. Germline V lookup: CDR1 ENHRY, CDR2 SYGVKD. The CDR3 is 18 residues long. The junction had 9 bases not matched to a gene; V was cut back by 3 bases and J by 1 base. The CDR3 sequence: CAISDRLAGEVSYNEQFF. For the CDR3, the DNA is TGTGCCATCAGTGATAGGCTAGCGGGGGAGGTTTCCTACAATGAGCAGTTCTTC.

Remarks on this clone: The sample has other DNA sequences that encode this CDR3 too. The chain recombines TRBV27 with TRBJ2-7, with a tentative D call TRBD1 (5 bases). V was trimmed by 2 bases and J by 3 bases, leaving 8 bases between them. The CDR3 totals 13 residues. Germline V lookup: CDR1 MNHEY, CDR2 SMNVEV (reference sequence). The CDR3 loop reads CASSLSRDYEQYF. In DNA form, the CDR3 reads TGTGCCAGCAGTTTAAGCAGGGACTACGAGCAGTACTTC.

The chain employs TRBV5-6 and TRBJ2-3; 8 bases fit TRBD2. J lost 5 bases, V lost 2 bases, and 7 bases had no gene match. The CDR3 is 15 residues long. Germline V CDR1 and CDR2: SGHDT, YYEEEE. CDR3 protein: CASSFVGGAVDTQYF. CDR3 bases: TGTGCCAGCAGCTTTGTCGGGGGGGCTGTAGATACGCAGTATTTT.

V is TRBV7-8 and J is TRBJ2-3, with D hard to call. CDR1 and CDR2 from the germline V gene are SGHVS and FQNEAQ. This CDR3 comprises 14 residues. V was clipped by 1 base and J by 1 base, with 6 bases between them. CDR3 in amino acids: CASSLVEGTDTQYF. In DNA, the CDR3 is TGTGCCAGCAGCTTAGTCGAGGGCACAGATACGCAGTATTTT. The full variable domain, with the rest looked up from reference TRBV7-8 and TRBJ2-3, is GAGVSQSPRYKVAKRGQDVALRCDPISGHVSLFWYQQALGQGPEFLTYFQNEAQLDKSGLPSDRFFAERPEGSVSTLKIQRTQQEDSAVYLCASSLVEGTDTQYFGPGTRLTVL.

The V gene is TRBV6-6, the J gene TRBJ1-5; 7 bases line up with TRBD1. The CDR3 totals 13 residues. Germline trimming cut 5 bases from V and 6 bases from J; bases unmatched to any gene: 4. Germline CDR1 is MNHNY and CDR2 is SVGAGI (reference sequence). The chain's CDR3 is CASSTSGGQPQHF. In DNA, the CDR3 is TGTGCCAGCAGTACCTCAGGGGGTCAGCCCCAGCATTTT.

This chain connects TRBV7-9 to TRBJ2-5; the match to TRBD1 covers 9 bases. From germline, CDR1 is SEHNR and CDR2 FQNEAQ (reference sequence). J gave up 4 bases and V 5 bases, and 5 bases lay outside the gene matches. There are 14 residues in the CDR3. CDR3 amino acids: CASSLGTGRETQYF. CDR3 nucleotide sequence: TGTGCCAGCAGCCTCGGGACAGGGCGAGAGACCCAGTACTTC.

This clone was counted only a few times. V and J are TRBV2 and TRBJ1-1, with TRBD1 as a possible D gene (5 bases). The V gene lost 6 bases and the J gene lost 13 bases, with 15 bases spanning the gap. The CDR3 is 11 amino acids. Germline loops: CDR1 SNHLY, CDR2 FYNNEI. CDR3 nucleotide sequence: TGTGCCAGCAGCGCCCAGGGCCTGGGTTTCTTT. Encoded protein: CASSAQGLGFF.